This T cell receptor (beta chain) appears in the sequencing data of a study of glioma-infiltrating T cells after dendritic cell vaccination. This clone was seen a single time. This table comes from immunoSEQ multiplex PCR, and its TCRdb copy is limited to in-frame clones, with some not included. The table includes 99,000 or so clones, over 80% detected once. Documented time point: after dendritic cell vaccination, including at tumor progression/relapse. Germline loops: CDR1 SGDLS, CDR2 YYNGEE. This CDR3 contains 13 residues. Trimming removed 0 bases from V and 8 bases from J, with 11 bases in between.

This clonotype originated in a human donor with glioblastoma. This chain uses TRBV9 with TRBJ1-2; tentative D call: TRBD1 (5 bases). The starting material was blood, obtained after dendritic cell vaccination. The CDR3 region is CASSVDGGGGYTF. The CDR3 coding sequence is TGTGCCAGCAGCGTAGACGGGGGGGGAGGCTACACCTTC. Combining the CDR3 with reference TRBV9 and TRBJ1-2 gives the whole variable domain DSGVTQTPKHLITATGQRVTLRCSPRSGDLSVYWYQQSLDQGLQFLIQYYNGEERAKGNILERFSAQQFPDLHSELNLSSLELGDSALYFCASSVDGGGGYTFGSGTRLTVV.